The rows below give T cell receptor beta chains drawn from one sample of a study of blood T cell repertoires in COVID-19. Assay used: immunoSEQ multiplex PCR; TCRdb lists only in-frame clones, some missing. The sample comprises roughly 80,000 clones, roughly 78% of which are singletons, and 20% to 25% rests with the top ten. Sequencing input: peripheral blood. Receptor source: a human donor in a cohort sampled during active COVID-19. CDR3s include the opening cysteine and the closing phenylalanine or tryptophan. The order of the fields is V gene, J gene, clone size, D gene, CDR3 DNA, CDR3 protein. The D gene is left open where the match is weak. Clone size appears in some rows only: once, few, many, or a class for an expanded clone.

V gene: TRBV10-3; J gene: TRBJ1-1; clone size: NA; D gene: NA; CDR3 DNA: TGTGCCATCAGAGGCTTGGCAGGGCCGAACACTGAAGCTTTCTTT; CDR3 protein: CAIRGLAGPNTEAFF
V gene: TRBV30; J gene: TRBJ2-5; clone size: NA; D gene: NA; CDR3 DNA: TGTGCCTGGAGTGGGAGCGACTATACGGCGACCCAGTACTTC; CDR3 protein: CAWSGSDYTATQYF
V gene: TRBV4-1; J gene: TRBJ2-6; clone size: few; D gene: TRBD1; CDR3 DNA: TGCGCCAGCAGCCCCAGAGGGACAGGGACGGACTCTGGGGCCAACGTCCTGACTTTC; CDR3 protein: CASSPRGTGTDSGANVLTF
V gene: TRBV19; J gene: TRBJ2-2; clone size: NA; D gene: NA; CDR3 DNA: TGTGCCAGTAGTTCCCCTGGAGGGGCCACCGGGGAGCTGTTTTTT; CDR3 protein: CASSSPGGATGELFF
V gene: TRBV5-1; J gene: TRBJ1-2; clone size: many; D gene: NA; CDR3 DNA: TGCGCCAGCAGCTTGTTTCTGGGGGCGGACGGCTACACCTTC; CDR3 protein: CASSLFLGADGYTF
V gene: TRBV6-1; J gene: TRBJ1-2; clone size: NA; D gene: TRBD1; CDR3 DNA: TGTGCCAGCAGTGAAGGGACAGGCCCCTATGGCTACACCTTC; CDR3 protein: CASSEGTGPYGYTF
V gene: TRBV4-2; J gene: TRBJ1-2; clone size: NA; D gene: NA; CDR3 DNA: TGTGCCAGCAGCCAAGATCGTGTTGATCCAGGGAACTATGGCTACACCTTC; CDR3 protein: CASSQDRVDPGNYGYTF
V gene: TRBV6-5; J gene: TRBJ1-1; clone size: NA; D gene: NA; CDR3 DNA: TGTGCCAGCAGGGGTCGACAGGAGATTGAAGCTTTCTTT; CDR3 protein: CASRGRQEIEAFF
V gene: TRBV5-1; J gene: TRBJ2-5; clone size: NA; D gene: NA; CDR3 DNA: TGCGCCAGCAGCCGACTAGGGGCTGGAGAGACCCAGTACTTC; CDR3 protein: CASSRLGAGETQYF
V gene: TRBV18; J gene: TRBJ2-6; clone size: NA; D gene: NA; CDR3 DNA: TGTGCCAGCTCACCAGGGGCGGCTGGGGCCAACGTCCTGACTTTC; CDR3 protein: CASSPGAAGANVLTF
V gene: TRBV3-1/TRBV3-2; J gene: TRBJ1-4; clone size: once; D gene: NA; CDR3 DNA: TGTGCCAGCAGCCAAGACCTCGGGACATTCGGAACAACTAATGAAAAACTGTTTTTT; CDR3 protein: CASSQDLGTFGTTNEKLFF
V gene: TRBV19; J gene: TRBJ1-2; clone size: NA; D gene: TRBD1; CDR3 DNA: TGTGCCGTGGGGACAGGGCACTATGGCTACACCTTC; CDR3 protein: CAVGTGHYGYTF
V gene: TRBV14; J gene: TRBJ2-6; clone size: NA; D gene: TRBD1; CDR3 DNA: TGTGCCAGCAGCCTACAGGGGGCAACTGGGGCCAACGTCCTGACTTTC; CDR3 protein: CASSLQGATGANVLTF
V gene: TRBV5-8; J gene: TRBJ1-5; clone size: NA; D gene: NA; CDR3 DNA: TGTGCCAGCAGCCCCAGACAGATTAGCAATCAGCCCCAGCATTTT; CDR3 protein: CASSPRQISNQPQHF
V gene: TRBV28; J gene: TRBJ1-2; clone size: NA; D gene: NA; CDR3 DNA: TGTGCCAGCACGGGCAGGGGACACTATGGCTACACCTTC; CDR3 protein: CASTGRGHYGYTF
V gene: TRBV28; J gene: TRBJ1-1; clone size: few; D gene: TRBD1; CDR3 DNA: TGTGCCAGCGGGCAGGGGGTTCCTGAAGCTTTCTTT; CDR3 protein: CASGQGVPEAFF
V gene: TRBV20-1; J gene: TRBJ2-1; clone size: NA; D gene: NA; CDR3 DNA: TGCAGTGCTATAGCCCACAATGAGCAGTTCTTC; CDR3 protein: CSAIAHNEQFF
V gene: TRBV28; J gene: TRBJ2-1; clone size: NA; D gene: TRBD2; CDR3 DNA: TGTGCCAGCAGTCCGCGGACTAGCGGGGACGATGAGCAGTTCTTC; CDR3 protein: CASSPRTSGDDEQFF
V gene: TRBV1; J gene: TRBJ2-3; clone size: NA; D gene: NA; CDR3 DNA: TGCACCAGCAGCCAAGTACGGGGGGGGAGCACAGATACGCAGTATTTT; CDR3 protein: CTSSQVRGGSTDTQYF
V gene: TRBV10-2; J gene: TRBJ2-1; clone size: NA; D gene: TRBD1; CDR3 DNA: TGCGCCAGCAGTGTCCTAGGGGGCGGCAATGAGCAGTTCTTC; CDR3 protein: CASSVLGGGNEQFF
V gene: TRBV10-3; J gene: TRBJ1-2; clone size: NA; D gene: TRBD1; CDR3 DNA: TGTGCCATCAGTTATACAGGGGGGCTTAACTATGGCTACACCTTC; CDR3 protein: CAISYTGGLNYGYTF
V gene: TRBV19; J gene: TRBJ1-2; clone size: NA; D gene: NA; CDR3 DNA: TGTGCCAGTAGCTTAAACCGGCGGCGGGACTATGGCTACACCTTC; CDR3 protein: CASSLNRRRDYGYTF
V gene: TRBV11-1; J gene: TRBJ1-1; clone size: NA; D gene: NA; CDR3 DNA: TGTGCCAGCAGCTTTTATCAGATGAACACTGAAGCTTTCTTT; CDR3 protein: CASSFYQMNTEAFF
V gene: TRBV19; J gene: TRBJ2-2; clone size: NA; D gene: TRBD1; CDR3 DNA: TGTGCCAGTAGACAAAGGGGCACAGGGGACACCGGGGAGCTGTTTTTT; CDR3 protein: CASRQRGTGDTGELFF
V gene: TRBV18; J gene: TRBJ2-1; clone size: NA; D gene: TRBD2; CDR3 DNA: TGTGCCAGCTCAACGGTCGGACTAGCGGTGGACAATGAGCAGTTCTTC; CDR3 protein: CASSTVGLAVDNEQFF
V gene: TRBV11-2; J gene: TRBJ1-4; clone size: NA; D gene: NA; CDR3 DNA: TGTGCCAGCAGCTTAGTAGCAGCGGGTGAAAAACTGTTTTTT; CDR3 protein: CASSLVAAGEKLFF
V gene: TRBV19; J gene: TRBJ1-2; clone size: NA; D gene: NA; CDR3 DNA: TGTGCCAGTAGTACCACCACCAGGGCCGGCTACACCTTC; CDR3 protein: CASSTTTRAGYTF
V gene: TRBV12-3/TRBV12-4; J gene: TRBJ2-7; clone size: NA; D gene: NA; CDR3 DNA: TGTGCCAGCAGGGTACTCGACGAGCAGTACTTC; CDR3 protein: CASRVLDEQYF
V gene: TRBV2; J gene: TRBJ2-1; clone size: NA; D gene: NA; CDR3 DNA: TGTGCCAGCAGTGACTTAGGGACACTTAGGGAGTTCTTC; CDR3 protein: CASSDLGTLREFF
V gene: TRBV2; J gene: TRBJ2-3; clone size: NA; D gene: TRBD1; CDR3 DNA: TGTGCCAGCAGTGGGGGGACAGGGACCCCCAACAGGAATACGCAGTATTTT; CDR3 protein: CASSGGTGTPNRNTQYF
V gene: TRBV12-5; J gene: TRBJ2-2; clone size: NA; D gene: TRBD2; CDR3 DNA: TGTGCTAGTGGTTTGGCACTAGCGGGGGGTAGGGACACCGGGGAGCTGTTTTTT; CDR3 protein: CASGLALAGGRDTGELFF
V gene: TRBV6-1; J gene: TRBJ1-1; clone size: NA; D gene: NA; CDR3 DNA: TGTGCCAGCAGTGAAGTAGGGAGGGGAAGTGGAGCTTTCTTT; CDR3 protein: CASSEVGRGSGAFF
V gene: TRBV19; J gene: TRBJ1-4; clone size: NA; D gene: NA; CDR3 DNA: TGTGCCAGTAGTATAAACAGGGAATTTGAAAAACTGTTTTTT; CDR3 protein: CASSINREFEKLFF
V gene: TRBV9; J gene: TRBJ2-5; clone size: once; D gene: TRBD2; CDR3 DNA: TGTGCCAGCAGCGACCCACGATCTAGCGGGGGGGCGAAAGAGACCCAGTACTTC; CDR3 protein: CASSDPRSSGGAKETQYF
V gene: TRBV3-1/TRBV3-2; J gene: TRBJ2-3; clone size: NA; D gene: TRBD2; CDR3 DNA: TGTGCCAGCAGCCAAGGGACTAGCGGTACAGATACGCAGTATTTT; CDR3 protein: CASSQGTSGTDTQYF